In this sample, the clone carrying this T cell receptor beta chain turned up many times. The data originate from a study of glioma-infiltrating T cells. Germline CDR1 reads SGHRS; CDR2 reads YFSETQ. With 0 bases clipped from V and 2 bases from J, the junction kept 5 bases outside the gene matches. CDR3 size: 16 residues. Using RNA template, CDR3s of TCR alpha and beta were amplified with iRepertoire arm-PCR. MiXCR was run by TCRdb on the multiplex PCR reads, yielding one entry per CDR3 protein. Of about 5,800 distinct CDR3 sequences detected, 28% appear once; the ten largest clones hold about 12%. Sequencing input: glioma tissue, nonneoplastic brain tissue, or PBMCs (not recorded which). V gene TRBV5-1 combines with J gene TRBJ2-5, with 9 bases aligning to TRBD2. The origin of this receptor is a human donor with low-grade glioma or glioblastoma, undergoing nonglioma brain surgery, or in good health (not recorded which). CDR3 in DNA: TGCGCCAGCAGCTTGGCCCTAGCGGGAACACAAGAGACCCAGTACTTC. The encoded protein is CASSLALAGTQETQYF.